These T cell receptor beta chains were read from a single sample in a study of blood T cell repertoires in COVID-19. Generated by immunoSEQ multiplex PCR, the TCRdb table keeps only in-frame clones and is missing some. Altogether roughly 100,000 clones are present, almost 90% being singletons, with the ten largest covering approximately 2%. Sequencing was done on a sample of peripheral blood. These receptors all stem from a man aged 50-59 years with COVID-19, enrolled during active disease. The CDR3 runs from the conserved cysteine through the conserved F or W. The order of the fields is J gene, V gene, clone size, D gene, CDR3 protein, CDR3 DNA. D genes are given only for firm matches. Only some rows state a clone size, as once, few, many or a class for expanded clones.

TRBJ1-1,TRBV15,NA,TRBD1,CATSKGQGVWVNTEAFF,TGTGCCACCAGCAAAGGACAGGGGGTCTGGGTTAACACTGAAGCTTTCTTT
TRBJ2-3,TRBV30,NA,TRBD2,CAWSRGLAGGPDTQYF,TGTGCCTGGAGTCGGGGACTAGCGGGGGGGCCAGATACGCAGTATTTT
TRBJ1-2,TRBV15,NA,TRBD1,CATSRGVGQGSYGYTF,TGTGCCACCAGCAGAGGGGTGGGACAGGGTAGCTATGGCTACACCTTC
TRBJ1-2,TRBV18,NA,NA,CASSPQDSSNYGYTF,TGTGCCAGCTCACCACAGGACAGCTCTAACTATGGCTACACCTTC
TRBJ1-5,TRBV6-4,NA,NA,CASSDTVWGQPQHF,TGTGCCAGCAGTGACACGGTTTGGGGCCAGCCCCAGCATTTT
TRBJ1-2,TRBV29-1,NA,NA,CSVGGGNDYGYTF,TGCAGCGTGGGCGGGGGCAATGACTATGGCTACACCTTC
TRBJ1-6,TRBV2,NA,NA,CASTRAKNNSPLHF,TGTGCCAGCACCAGGGCCAAAAATAATTCACCCCTCCACTTT
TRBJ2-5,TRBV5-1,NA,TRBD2,CASSPSGGTQETQYF,TGCGCCAGCAGCCCGAGCGGGGGCACTCAAGAGACCCAGTACTTC
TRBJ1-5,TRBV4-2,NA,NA,CASSQNRDQPQHF,TGTGCCAGCAGCCAAAACAGGGATCAGCCCCAGCATTTT
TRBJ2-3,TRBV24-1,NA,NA,CATSDPVGGAGEDTQYF,TGTGCCACCAGTGACCCCGTCGGAGGCGCCGGTGAGGATACGCAGTATTTT
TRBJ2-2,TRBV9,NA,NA,CASSLGQATTGELFF,TGTGCCAGCAGCCTTGGGCAGGCTACCACCGGGGAGCTGTTTTTT
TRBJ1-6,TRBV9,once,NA,CASSPMTGNNSPLHF,TGTGCCAGCAGCCCCATGACAGGAAATAATTCACCCCTCCACTTT
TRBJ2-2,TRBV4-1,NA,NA,CASSQGPGTRTGELFF,TGCGCCAGCAGCCAAGGTCCGGGTACGCGCACCGGGGAGCTGTTTTTT
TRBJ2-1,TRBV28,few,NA,CASSSDPYTGFF,TGTGCCAGCAGTTCGGACCCCTATACAGGGTTCTTC
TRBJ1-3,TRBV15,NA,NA,CATRRDTGNTIYF,TGTGCCACCAGACGGGACACCGGAAACACCATATATTTT
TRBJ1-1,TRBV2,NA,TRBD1,CASRGQPNTEAFF,TGTGCCAGCCGGGGACAGCCGAACACTGAAGCTTTCTTT
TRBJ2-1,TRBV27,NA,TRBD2,CASSYRSGGPSEQFF,TGTGCCAGCAGCTACAGGAGCGGGGGGCCAAGTGAGCAGTTCTTC
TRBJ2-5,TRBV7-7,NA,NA,CASSPGGWETQYF,TGTGCTAGCAGCCCGGGGGGCTGGGAGACCCAGTACTTC
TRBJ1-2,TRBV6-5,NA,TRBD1,CASNSQGAGYGYTF,TGTGCCAGCAACTCTCAGGGGGCTGGCTATGGCTACACCTTC
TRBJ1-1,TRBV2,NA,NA,CASTEGEGRPTEAFF,TGTGCCAGCACCGAGGGGGAGGGGCGACCCACTGAAGCTTTCTTT
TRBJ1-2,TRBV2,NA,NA,CASSSGGTENYGYTF,TGTGCCAGCAGTTCGGGCGGGACGGAAAACTATGGCTACACCTTC
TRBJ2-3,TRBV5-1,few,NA,CASSLDRTTDTQYF,TGCGCCAGCAGCTTGGACAGAACCACAGATACGCAGTATTTT
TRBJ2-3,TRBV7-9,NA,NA,CASSLRPDTQYF,TGTGCCAGCAGCTTGCGCCCAGATACGCAGTATTTT
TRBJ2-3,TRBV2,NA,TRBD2,CASSSGTRDTQYF,TGTGCCAGCAGTTCCGGGACTAGGGATACGCAGTATTTT
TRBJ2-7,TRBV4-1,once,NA,CASSQAGPSSYEQYF,TGCGCCAGCAGCCAAGCAGGGCCAAGCTCCTACGAGCAGTACTTC
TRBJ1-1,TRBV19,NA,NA,CASPGRYEAFF,TGTGCCAGTCCCGGGAGATATGAAGCTTTCTTT
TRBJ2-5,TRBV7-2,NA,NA,CASSYGQETQYF,TGTGCCAGCAGCTACGGTCAAGAGACCCAGTACTTC
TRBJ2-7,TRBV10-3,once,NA,CAISESPGVYEQYF,TGTGCCATCAGTGAGTCACCAGGGGTCTACGAGCAGTACTTC
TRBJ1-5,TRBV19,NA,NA,CASSEGLIRNQPQHF,TGTGCCAGTAGTGAGGGCCTGATTCGCAATCAGCCCCAGCATTTT
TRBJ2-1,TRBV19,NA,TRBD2,CASRASGANEQFF,TGTGCCAGTAGGGCTAGCGGAGCAAATGAGCAGTTCTTC
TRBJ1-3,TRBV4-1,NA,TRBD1,CASSQVEGAGNTIYF,TGCGCCAGCAGCCAAGTGGAGGGGGCCGGAAACACCATATATTTT
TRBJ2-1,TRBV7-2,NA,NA,CASSLGPLFSYNEQFF,TGTGCCAGCAGCTTAGGTCCCCTTTTTTCGTACAATGAGCAGTTCTTC
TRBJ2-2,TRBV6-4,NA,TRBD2,CASSQSGGIGELFF,TGTGCCAGCAGCCAGAGCGGGGGTATCGGGGAGCTGTTTTTT
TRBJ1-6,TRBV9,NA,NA,CASSVGTSYNSPLHF,TGTGCCAGCAGCGTAGGCACGAGCTATAATTCACCCCTCCACTTT
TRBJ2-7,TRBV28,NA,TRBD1,CASSEDRGGEQYF,TGTGCCAGCAGTGAGGACAGGGGTGGGGAGCAGTACTTC
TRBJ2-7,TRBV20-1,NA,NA,CSASNPQVFYEQYF,TGCAGTGCTAGTAACCCGCAGGTCTTCTACGAGCAGTACTTC
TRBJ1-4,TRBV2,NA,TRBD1,CASSGDRVEKLFF,TGTGCCAGCAGTGGAGACAGGGTAGAAAAACTGTTTTTT
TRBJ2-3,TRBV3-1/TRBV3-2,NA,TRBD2,CASSQGLARTDTQYF,TGTGCCAGCAGCCAGGGACTAGCGAGGACAGATACGCAGTATTTT
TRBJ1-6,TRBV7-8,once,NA,CASSPRVGVGSPLHF,TGTGCCAGCAGCCCCAGGGTAGGGGTGGGTTCACCCCTCCACTTT
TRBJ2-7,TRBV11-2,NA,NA,CASSFSGVLYEQYF,TGTGCCAGCAGCTTTTCAGGGGTACTCTACGAGCAGTACTTC
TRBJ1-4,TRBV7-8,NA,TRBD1,CASRLTGLTNEKLFF,TGTGCCAGCAGGTTGACAGGGCTAACTAATGAAAAACTGTTTTTT
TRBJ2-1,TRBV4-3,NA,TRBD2,CASSQDRRGFNNEQFF,TGCGCCAGCAGCCAAGATCGGCGGGGGTTTAACAATGAGCAGTTCTTC
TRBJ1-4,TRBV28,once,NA,CASGQTNEKLFF,TGTGCCAGCGGACAAACTAATGAAAAACTGTTTTTT
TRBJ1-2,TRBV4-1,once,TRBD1,CASSQDWTGGSYTF,TGCGCCAGCAGCCAAGACTGGACAGGGGGCAGCTACACCTTC
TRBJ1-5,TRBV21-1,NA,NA,CASSKVRDCNQPQHF,TGTGCCAGCAGCAAAGTCAGGGACTGCAATCAGCCCCAGCATTTT
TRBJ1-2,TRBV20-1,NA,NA,CGWASGYGYTF,TGCGGCTGGGCGAGTGGGTATGGCTACACCTTC